A single sample is the source of the 22 T cell receptor beta chains below, sequenced in a study of CD8 T cells in Susac syndrome. An amount of RNA that ranged from about 0.45 to 1 ug was reverse transcribed with random hexamers. One entry per CDR3 protein, called by TCRdb with MiXCR from the immunoSEQ multiplex PCR reads. The profile shows roughly 330,000 distinct CDR3 sequences, about 91% of them singletons. The sample comprised CD4+ T cells from PBMCs. All receptors derive from a human donor with multiple sclerosis.

The chain recombines TRBV29-1 with TRBJ2-7, with D tentatively TRBD2 (5 bases). Germline CDR1 is SQVTM and CDR2 is ANQGSEA. This CDR3 is 13 amino acids long. The V end was cut by 4 bases, the J end by 2 bases, with 12 bases between. CDR3 region: CSVAAAATYEQYF. CDR3 DNA: TGCAGCGTTGCTGCAGCGGCCACCTACGAGCAGTACTTC.

The chain has TRBV4-1 and TRBJ1-2; 8 bases agree with TRBD1. The J segment lost 4 bases and the V segment lost 3 bases, leaving 19 bases of the junction unmatched. The CDR3 is 19 amino acids. Germline V CDR1 and CDR2: MGHRA, YSYEKL. As DNA, the CDR3 is TGCGCCAGCAGCCAGCCCCTCTCCGGGGGGACAGGCCTTTTCTATGGCTACACCTTC. It translates to CASSQPLSGGTGLFYGYTF.

This rearrangement joins TRBV5-1 to TRBJ1-1, with D hard to call. Germline V gene sequence: CDR1 SGHRS, CDR2 YFSETQ. The CDR3 sequence is 13 residues long. V was pared by 0 bases and J by 3 bases, with 6 bases between. CDR3 amino acids: CASSLGYDTEAFF. The CDR3 bases are TGCGCCAGCAGCTTGGGGTACGACACTGAAGCTTTCTTT.

J is TRBJ1-6 and V is TRBV11-2, with D tentatively TRBD1 (6 bases). Germline V lookup: CDR1 SGHAT, CDR2 FQNNGV. The CDR3 loop spans 15 amino acids. Trimming took off 6 bases at V and 5 bases at J, with 14 bases between the two ends. CDR3 sequence reads: CASRSDRTNNSPLHF. The CDR3 DNA is TGTGCCAGCAGATCCGACAGGACCAATAATTCACCCCTCCACTTT.

The V and J genes are TRBV11-2 and TRBJ2-5; D may match TRBD1 or TRBD2 (5 bases each). The germline V gene encodes CDR1 SGHAT and CDR2 FQNNGV. Trimming stripped 5 bases from V and 2 bases from J, with 15 bases between. The length of the CDR3 is 15 residues. The CDR3 nucleotides are TGTGCCAGCAGCCCACCGGGACCCCTACAAGAGACCCAGTACTTC. Translated: CASSPPGPLQETQYF. Variable domain in full (rest from reference TRBV11-2 and TRBJ2-5): EAGVAQSPRYKIIEKRQSVAFWCNPISGHATLYWYQQILGQGPKLLIQFQNNGVVDDSQLPKDRFSAERLKGVDSTLKIQPAKLEDSAVYLCASSPPGPLQETQYFGPGTRLLVL.

V usage is TRBV12-5 and J usage is TRBJ2-2; 12 bases are a match to TRBD2. The V segment lost 5 bases and the J segment 5 bases; nucleotides outside the gene matches: 18. This CDR3 contains 20 residues. Germline loops: CDR1 LGHNT, CDR2 FRNRAP. The CDR3 loop is CASGPESMTLAGGTTGELFF. The CDR3 nucleotides are TGTGCTAGTGGTCCGGAATCCATGACACTAGCGGGAGGAACAACCGGGGAGCTGTTTTTT.

V and J are TRBV12-3 or TRBV12-4 and TRBJ2-7, with 16 bases that match TRBD2. The CDR3 totals 17 residues. After removal of 6 bases from V and 2 bases from J, the junction contained 7 bases not matched to a gene. This CDR3 reads CASSPGLAGGITYEQYF. The CDR3 DNA follows: TGTGCCAGCAGCCCGGGACTAGCGGGAGGGATTACCTACGAGCAGTACTTC.

The V call is TRBV18, the J call TRBJ1-1; 11 positions match TRBD1. The CDR3 spans 14 residues. J gave up 6 bases and V 6 bases, and 6 bases lay outside the gene matches. From germline, CDR1 is KGHSH and CDR2 LQKENI. The CDR3 coding sequence is TGTGCCAGCTCCCGGGGACAGGGGGAGGCTGAAGCTTTCTTT. Encoded protein: CASSRGQGEAEAFF.

The J gene is TRBJ2-3, the V gene TRBV19; maybe TRBD2 (6 bases). Trimming removed 3 bases at V and 6 bases at J, with 19 bases between. The CDR3 covers 16 residues. From germline, CDR1 is LNHDA and CDR2 SQIVND (reference sequence). The CDR3 sequence is CASSIWSGARGDTQYF. The CDR3 DNA follows: TGTGCCAGTAGTATTTGGTCCGGGGCCCGGGGGGATACGCAGTATTTT. The full variable domain, completed using reference TRBV19 and TRBJ2-3, is DGGITQSPKYLFRKEGQNVTLSCEQNLNHDAMYWYRQDPGQGLRLIYYSQIVNDFQKGDIAEGYSVSREKKESFPLTVTSAQKNPTAFYLCASSIWSGARGDTQYFGPGTRLTVL.

The chain links TRBV20-1 to TRBJ1-2; 10 positions match TRBD1. Looked up from germline, CDR1 is DFQATT and CDR2 is SNEGSKA (reference sequence). The CDR3 consists of 14 residues. V trimming: 0 bases; J trimming: 4 bases; junction bases outside the gene matches: 2. The CDR3 DNA sequence: TGCAGTGCTAGAGAGGACAGGGGGGTCTATGGCTACACCTTC. Translating it yields CSAREDRGVYGYTF.

This chain uses TRBV5-1 with TRBJ2-2; D is possibly TRBD2 (7 bases). Trimming left V 4 bases short and J 0 bases short, with 13 bases between. This CDR3 has 16 amino acids. The germline gives CDR1 SGHRS, CDR2 YFSETQ. The chain's CDR3 is CASSRGAVANTGELFF. The CDR3 DNA follows: TGCGCCAGCAGCCGGGGGGCGGTGGCGAACACCGGGGAGCTGTTTTTT.

The rearrangement joins TRBV14 to TRBJ2-7; D possibly matches TRBD1 or TRBD2 (7 bases each). CDR1 is SGHDN and CDR2 is FVKESK in the germline V gene. The CDR3 totals 14 residues. V dropped 6 bases and J dropped 5 bases, with 17 bases sitting between them. Here the CDR3 reads CASSPQGGWNEQYF. The CDR3 nucleotides read TGTGCCAGCAGTCCCCAGGGGGGGTGGAACGAGCAGTACTTC.

The V gene is TRBV3-1, the J gene TRBJ2-3; 12 bases match TRBD2. The CDR3 has 16 residues. V was clipped by 4 bases and J by 4 bases; unmatched bases: 6. The germline gives CDR1 LGHDT, CDR2 YNNKEL (reference sequence). DNA of the CDR3: TGTGCCAGCAGCCTCCCACTAGCGGGGGGTCCAGATACGCAGTATTTT. It is translated as CASSLPLAGGPDTQYF.

J is TRBJ2-5 and V is TRBV29-1; D unresolved. This CDR3 is built from 14 residues. The V end lost 0 bases, the J end lost 5 bases, and 13 bases lay between the germline ends. In germline, CDR1 is SQVTM, CDR2 ANQGSEA. Here the CDR3 reads CSVEDRASSETQYF. The CDR3 nucleotides read TGCAGCGTTGAAGATCGGGCAAGTAGCGAGACCCAGTACTTC.

The V call is TRBV5-1, the J call TRBJ2-7; 7 nucleotides agree with TRBD1. CDR3 size: 14 residues. V was clipped by 4 bases and J by 1 base; unmatched bases: 5. The germline V gene encodes CDR1 SGHRS and CDR2 YFSETQ. CDR3 bases: TGCGCCAGCAGCGTCGGACAGGTTTCCTACGAGCAGTACTTC. This codes for CASSVGQVSYEQYF.

The CDR3 coding sequence is TGTGCCAGCAGCTTATTCCCACGAGGTAGCGGGGGTTACAATGAGCAGTTCTTC. As protein: CASSLFPRGSGGYNEQFF. The chain combines TRBV7-2 with TRBJ2-1; 9 bases map to TRBD2. This CDR3 has 18 amino acids. CDR1 is SGHTA, CDR2 FQGNSA, per germline. The ends lost 2 bases at V and 4 bases at J; junction bases unmatched: 12.

The rearrangement uses TRBV4-3 and TRBJ1-5; D is uncertain. This CDR3 spans 16 amino acids. V gave up 0 bases and J gave up 5 bases, with 14 bases separating them. Germline assignment: CDR1 LGHNA and CDR2 YSLEER. CDR3 sequence (DNA): TGCGCCAGCAGCCAAGATTTAGCACAAAACCATCAGCCCCAGCATTTT. This gives the protein CASSQDLAQNHQPQHF.

The chain couples TRBV29-1 to TRBJ2-7, with D maybe TRBD2 (5 bases). Trimming left V 4 bases short and J 5 bases short, with 18 bases between. CDR1 and CDR2 from the germline V gene are SQVTM and ANQGSEA. This CDR3 comprises 14 residues. CDR3 in DNA: TGCAGCGTTGCTCGGGCAGAGGGTCCCCACGAGCAGTACTTC. Its translation is CSVARAEGPHEQYF.

The rearrangement links TRBV18 to TRBJ2-6; 9 bases agree with TRBD1. The trim removed 1 base at V and 2 bases at J, leaving 9 bases unmatched. This CDR3 region has 19 residues. Germline V gives CDR1 KGHSH, CDR2 LQKENI. CDR3 nucleotide sequence: TGTGCCAGCTCACCACTCGGGACAGGGAGGGGTCCTGGGGCCAACGTCCTGACTTTC. Translated, it gives CASSPLGTGRGPGANVLTF.

The CDR3 bases are TGTGCCACCTCAGCCAGGGACAGGGTCTACGAGCAGTACTTC. Its protein is CATSARDRVYEQYF. V and J are TRBV6-5 and TRBJ2-7, with 9 bases matching TRBD1. J was trimmed by 3 bases and V by 10 bases; bases with no gene match: 10. Looked up from germline, CDR1 is MNHEY and CDR2 is SVGAGI. This CDR3 spans 14 amino acids.

This rearrangement joins TRBV7-8 to TRBJ1-2; D remains unclear. The germline gives CDR1 SGHVS, CDR2 FQNEAQ. CDR3 length: 14 residues. Trimming took off 5 bases at V and 8 bases at J, with 18 bases between the two ends. The CDR3 loop is CASSLLTQIQGYTF. Here the CDR3 DNA reads TGTGCCAGCAGCCTATTGACCCAAATTCAGGGCTACACCTTC.

This chain connects TRBV29-1 to TRBJ1-2; D remains ambiguous. Germline CDR1 is SQVTM and CDR2 is ANQGSEA. V dropped 7 bases and J dropped 6 bases, with 18 bases sitting between them. This CDR3 comprises 13 residues. CDR3 DNA sequence: TGCAGCGCCTCCCGAACCGGAGGACATGGCTACACCTTC. Amino acids: CSASRTGGHGYTF.